A single sample is the source of the 24 T cell receptor beta chains below, sequenced in a study of blood T cell repertoires in COVID-19. Clones were read by immunoSEQ multiplex PCR, and TCRdb kept only the in-frame ones, dropping some. The sample consists of around 93,000 clones, about four fifths of them appearing once. Material for sequencing was peripheral blood. These receptor sequences come from a woman of 80 years or more with acute or convalescent COVID-19.

The V call is TRBV6-4, the J call TRBJ2-3; D remains unclear. Germline V CDR1 and CDR2: MRHNA, SNTAGT. V was shortened by 0 bases and J by 5 bases, with 6 bases between the two germline ends. This CDR3 spans 13 amino acids. CDR3 loop: CASSDSIQDTQYF. The CDR3 DNA reads as TGTGCCAGCAGTGACTCGATACAAGATACGCAGTATTTT.

V gene TRBV6-5 combines with J gene TRBJ2-7, with D possibly TRBD2 on 6 matching bases. The CDR3 runs to 15 residues. From germline, CDR1 is MNHEY and CDR2 SVGAGI. Between the trimmed V and J ends, which lost 6 bases and 0 bases, there was a span of 15 bases. The DNA of the CDR3 is TGTGCCAGCAGCAAGGAGGGTTTTAGCTCCTACGAGCAGTACTTC. This sequence encodes CASSKEGFSSYEQYF.

Many counts were recorded for this clone. The V gene is TRBV9, the J gene TRBJ1-5, with 8 bases that match TRBD1. The CDR3 length is 15 residues. Germline trimming cut 0 bases from V and 6 bases from J; bases unmatched to any gene: 5. Germline V lookup: CDR1 SGDLS, CDR2 YYNGEE. CDR3 region: CASSVAGDRSQPQHF. CDR3 DNA sequence: TGTGCCAGCAGCGTAGCCGGGGACAGGAGTCAGCCCCAGCATTTT.

This clone is medium-sized in the sample. The same CDR3 also results from other DNA sequences found in this sample. CDR3 protein: CASSAGVRQPQHF. CDR3 coding DNA: TGTGCCAGTAGTGCCGGGGTCCGTCAGCCCCAGCATTTT. This sequence joins TRBV19 and TRBJ1-5; D ambiguous. This CDR3 region has 13 residues. CDR1 LNHDA and CDR2 SQIVND come from the germline V gene (reference sequence). V was clipped by 5 bases and J by 6 bases, with 11 bases between them.

The chain combines TRBV11-2 with TRBJ2-6; the D is unclear. Trimming took off 2 bases at V and 0 bases at J, with 8 bases between the two ends. Germline V CDR1 and CDR2: SGHAT, FQNNGV. The CDR3 runs to 16 residues. CDR3 residues: CASSLSRISGANVLTF. Here the CDR3 DNA reads TGTGCCAGCAGCTTAAGCAGGATCTCTGGGGCCAACGTCCTGACTTTC.

The gene calls are TRBV7-8 and TRBJ2-5; D is uncertain. V was cut by 5 bases and J by 3 bases, with 7 bases left in between. This CDR3 is 12 amino acids long. Germline CDR1 is SGHVS and CDR2 is FQNEAQ. The CDR3 sequence is CASSPLEETQYF. The CDR3 DNA reads as TGTGCCAGCAGCCCCCTCGAAGAGACCCAGTACTTC.

The V call is TRBV6-6, the J call TRBJ1-2; 7 positions match TRBD1. In germline, CDR1 is MNHNY, CDR2 SVGAGI (reference sequence). This CDR3 is 14 amino acids long. The trim removed 2 bases at V and 6 bases at J, leaving 6 bases unmatched. In DNA, the CDR3 is TGTGCCAGCAGTTACAGGGGGCGCTCCGATGGCTACACCTTC. Translated, it gives CASSYRGRSDGYTF.

This sequence joins TRBV7-2 and TRBJ1-1, with D hard to call. V lost 1 base and J 4 bases, leaving 10 bases between the germline ends. This CDR3 contains 14 residues. The germline gives CDR1 SGHTA, CDR2 FQGNSA. CDR3 region: CASSLEAPLTEAFF. In DNA, the CDR3 is TGTGCCAGCAGCTTAGAAGCCCCGCTCACTGAAGCTTTCTTT.

The J gene is TRBJ1-1, the V gene TRBV6-5, with unresolved D. The CDR3 runs to 15 residues. Trimming removed 0 bases at V and 4 bases at J, with 12 bases between. CDR1 MNHEY and CDR2 SVGAGI come from the germline V gene. CDR3 sequence: CASSYSYNQVTEAFF. CDR3 in DNA: TGTGCCAGCAGTTACTCCTACAACCAGGTCACTGAAGCTTTCTTT.

The chain combines TRBV25-1 with TRBJ2-7; the D is unclear. The CDR3 loop spans 13 amino acids. Germline V gene sequence: CDR1 MGHDK, CDR2 SYGVNS. Trimming left V 5 bases short and J 2 bases short, with 10 bases between. CDR3 protein: CASSNQVAYEQYF. DNA for the CDR3: TGTGCCAGCAGTAACCAGGTGGCCTACGAGCAGTACTTC.

This sequence joins TRBV4-2 and TRBJ2-2, with 9 bases aligning to TRBD2. The length of the CDR3 is 17 residues. Germline V gene sequence: CDR1 LGHNA, CDR2 YNFKEQ. With 4 bases clipped from V and 3 bases from J, the junction kept 9 bases outside the gene matches. The CDR3 protein is CASSPSPGLAYTGELFF. CDR3 DNA: TGTGCCAGCAGCCCGTCCCCGGGACTAGCATACACCGGGGAGCTGTTTTTT.

The rearrangement links TRBV28 to TRBJ1-2; TRBD1 agrees at 10 bases. V gave up 5 bases and J gave up 5 bases; unmatched junction bases: 5. Germline V gives CDR1 MDHEN, CDR2 SYDVKM. The CDR3 runs to 14 residues. The CDR3 bases are TGTGCCAGCAGTCGGGGGACAGGGGCATATGGCTACACCTTC. It translates to CASSRGTGAYGYTF.

The chain joins TRBV2 to TRBJ1-1; maybe TRBD1 (6 bases). The CDR3 spans 13 residues. The V end was cut by 6 bases, the J end by 7 bases, with 15 bases between. CDR1 and CDR2 (germline): SNHLY, FYNNEI. This chain's CDR3 is CASRSGVIGEAFF. CDR3 sequence (DNA): TGTGCCAGCAGGTCAGGGGTAATCGGTGAAGCTTTCTTT.

The rearrangement joins TRBV27 to TRBJ2-3, with TRBD2 matching 9 bases. Germline CDR1 MNHEY, CDR2 SMNVEV (reference sequence). CDR3 length: 15 amino acids. With V trimmed by 6 bases and J by 0 bases, 4 bases remained unmatched. CDR3 protein: CASRGGLASTDTQYF. The DNA of the CDR3 is TGTGCCAGCAGAGGGGGACTAGCTAGCACAGATACGCAGTATTTT.

This chain links TRBV27 with TRBJ2-1; 7 bases agree with TRBD2. CDR3 length: 12 residues. Per the germline V gene, CDR1 is MNHEY and CDR2 is SMNVEV (reference sequence). V shed 4 bases, J shed 10 bases, and the junction held 4 bases outside the gene matches. The CDR3 nucleotides read TGTGCCAGCAGTTGGGGGGAGGGCGAGCAGTTCTTC. It specifies CASSWGEGEQFF.

The chain combines TRBV28 with TRBJ2-1, with TRBD2 matching 9 bases. Germline trimming cut 5 bases from V and 3 bases from J; bases unmatched to any gene: 5. Germline V gives CDR1 MDHEN, CDR2 SYDVKM. The CDR3 length is 15 residues. The chain's CDR3 is CASSLAGTGYNEQFF. Written as DNA, the CDR3 is TGTGCCAGCAGTCTAGCGGGAACAGGCTACAATGAGCAGTTCTTC.

This clone was detected many times. The V gene is TRBV5-1, the J gene TRBJ2-2, with TRBD1 matching over 7 bases. V gave up 4 bases and J gave up 0 bases; unmatched junction bases: 3. CDR1 and CDR2 (germline): SGHRS, YFSETQ. The CDR3 runs 15 residues. CDR3 in DNA: TGCGCCAGCAGCCCAGACAGGGCGAACACCGGGGAGCTGTTTTTT. Residues: CASSPDRANTGELFF.

The V gene is TRBV19, the J gene TRBJ1-1; no definite D call. The CDR3 sequence is 13 residues long. Germline lookup yields CDR1 LNHDA and CDR2 SQIVND (reference sequence). Trimming left V 7 bases short and J 0 bases short, with 9 bases between. The CDR3 is CASKFGVNTEAFF. The CDR3 coding sequence is TGTGCCAGTAAGTTCGGGGTGAACACTGAAGCTTTCTTT. The variable domain in full, completed from reference TRBV19 and TRBJ1-1, reads DGGITQSPKYLFRKEGQNVTLSCEQNLNHDAMYWYRQDPGQGLRLIYYSQIVNDFQKGDIAEGYSVSREKKESFPLTVTSAQKNPTAFYLCASKFGVNTEAFFGQGTRLTVV.

This rearrangement joins TRBV5-4 to TRBJ2-3; 8 bases are shared with TRBD2. This CDR3 is built from 17 residues. Germline CDR1 and CDR2: SGHNT and YYREEE (reference sequence). V lost 0 bases, J lost 6 bases, and 12 bases stayed unmatched. CDR3 coding DNA: TGTGCCAGCAGCTTGGCCCCCTCGCGGGGGGCCGGGGATACGCAGTATTTT. This codes for CASSLAPSRGAGDTQYF.

The V and J genes are TRBV29-1 and TRBJ2-7; D may be TRBD2 (7 bases). Trimming took off 7 bases at V and 7 bases at J, with 17 bases between the two ends. The germline CDR1 and CDR2 sequences are SQVTM and ANQGSEA. There are 12 residues in the CDR3. The CDR3 sequence: CSGLRGGGEQYF. The CDR3, as DNA: TGCAGCGGCCTAAGGGGGGGAGGGGAGCAGTACTTC.

The chain has TRBV30 and TRBJ2-7, with D uncertain. V was shortened by 1 base and J by 1 base, with 5 bases between the two germline ends. Germline CDR1 GTSNPN, CDR2 SVGIG (reference sequence). This CDR3 region has 12 residues. Here the CDR3 DNA reads TGTGCCTGGAGTGAACAGTCCTACGAGCAGTACTTC. Residues: CAWSEQSYEQYF.

The chain employs TRBV19 and TRBJ2-7, with 8 nucleotides matching TRBD1. Losses at the gene ends were 1 base for V and 3 bases for J; bases not matched to a gene: 2. The CDR3 covers 14 residues. CDR1 and CDR2 from the germline V gene are LNHDA and SQIVND (reference sequence). For the CDR3, the DNA is TGTGCCAGTAGTATAGGACAGGGGAGCTACGAGCAGTACTTC. The encoded protein is CASSIGQGSYEQYF.

The chain uses TRBV5-4 and TRBJ1-1; D unresolved. There are 13 residues in the CDR3. The V end was cut by 0 bases, the J end by 0 bases, with 3 bases between. Germline values: CDR1 SGHNT, CDR2 YYREEE (reference sequence). CDR3 in DNA: TGTGCCAGCAGCTTGGCGTTGAACACTGAAGCTTTCTTT. Translation: CASSLALNTEAFF.

V is TRBV27 and J is TRBJ1-1; weak D call: TRBD1 (6 bases). The germline V gene encodes CDR1 MNHEY and CDR2 SMNVEV (reference sequence). V lost 3 bases and J 5 bases, leaving 16 bases between the germline ends. The CDR3 is 15 amino acids. The DNA of the CDR3 is TGTGCCAGCAGTTTGGCGAACAGGGTTGAAACTGAAGCTTTCTTT. Translating gives CASSLANRVETEAFF.